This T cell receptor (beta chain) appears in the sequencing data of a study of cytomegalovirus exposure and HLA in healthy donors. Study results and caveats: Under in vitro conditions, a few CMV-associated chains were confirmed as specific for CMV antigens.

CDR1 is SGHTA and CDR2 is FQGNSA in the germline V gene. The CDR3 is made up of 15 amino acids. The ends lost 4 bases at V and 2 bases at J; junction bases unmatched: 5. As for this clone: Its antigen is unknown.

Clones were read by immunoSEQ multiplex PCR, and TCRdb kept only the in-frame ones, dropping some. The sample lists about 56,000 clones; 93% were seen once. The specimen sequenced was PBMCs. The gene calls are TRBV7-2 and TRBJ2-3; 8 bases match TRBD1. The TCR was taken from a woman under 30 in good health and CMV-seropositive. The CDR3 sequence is CASSSEDRATDTQYF. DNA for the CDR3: TGTGCCAGCAGCTCGGAGGACAGGGCCACAGATACGCAGTATTTT.